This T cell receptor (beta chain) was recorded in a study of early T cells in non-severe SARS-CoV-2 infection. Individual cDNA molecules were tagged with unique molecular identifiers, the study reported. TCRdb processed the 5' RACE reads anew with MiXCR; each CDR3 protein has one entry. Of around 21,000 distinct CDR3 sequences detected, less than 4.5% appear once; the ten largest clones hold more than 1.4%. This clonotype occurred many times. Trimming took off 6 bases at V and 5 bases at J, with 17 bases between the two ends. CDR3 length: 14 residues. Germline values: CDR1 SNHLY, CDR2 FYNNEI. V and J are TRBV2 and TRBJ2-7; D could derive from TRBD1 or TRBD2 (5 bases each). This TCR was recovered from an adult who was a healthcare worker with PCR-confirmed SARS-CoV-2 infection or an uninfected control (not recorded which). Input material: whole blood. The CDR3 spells CASSVAPGTHEQYF. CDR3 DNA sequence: TGTGCCAGCAGCGTAGCCCCGGGGACCCACGAGCAGTACTTC.